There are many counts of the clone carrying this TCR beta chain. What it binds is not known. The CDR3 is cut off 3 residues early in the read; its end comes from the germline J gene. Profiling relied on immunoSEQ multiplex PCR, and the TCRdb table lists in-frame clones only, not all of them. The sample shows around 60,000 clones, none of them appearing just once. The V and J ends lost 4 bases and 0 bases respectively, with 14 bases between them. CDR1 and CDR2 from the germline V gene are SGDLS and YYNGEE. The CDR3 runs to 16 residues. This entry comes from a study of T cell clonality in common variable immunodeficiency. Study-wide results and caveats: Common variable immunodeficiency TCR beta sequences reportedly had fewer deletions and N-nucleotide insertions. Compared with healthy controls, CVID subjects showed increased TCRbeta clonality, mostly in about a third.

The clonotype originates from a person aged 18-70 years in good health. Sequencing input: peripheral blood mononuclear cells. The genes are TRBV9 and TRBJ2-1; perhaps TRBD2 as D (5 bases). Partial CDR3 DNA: TGTGCCAGCAGCCCCCCCGGGGAAAGCTCCTACAATGAG. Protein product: CASSPPGESSYNE. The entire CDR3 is CASSPPGESSYNEQFF.